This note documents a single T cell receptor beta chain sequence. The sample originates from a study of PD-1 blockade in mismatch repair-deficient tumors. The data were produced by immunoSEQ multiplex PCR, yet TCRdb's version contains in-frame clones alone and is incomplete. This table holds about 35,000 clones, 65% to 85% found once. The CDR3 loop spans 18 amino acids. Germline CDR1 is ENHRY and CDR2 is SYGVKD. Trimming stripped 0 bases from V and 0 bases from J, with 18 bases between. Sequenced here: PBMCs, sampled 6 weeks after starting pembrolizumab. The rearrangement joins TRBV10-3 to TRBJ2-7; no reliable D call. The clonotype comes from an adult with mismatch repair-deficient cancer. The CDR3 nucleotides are TGTGCCATCAGTGAGTCAGGCGAGCTGGGCTCAGGCTCCTACGAGCAGTACTTC. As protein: CAISESGELGSGSYEQYF.